Below, 18 T cell receptor beta chains from the same sample are listed, as sequenced in a study of Graves' ophthalmopathy and Graves' hyperthyroidism. RNA transcripts served as template for amplifying TCR beta CDR3 sequences. After a first-round RT-PCR with HTBI primers, a second-round multiplex PCR was run. Via MiXCR, TCRdb re-called the multiplex PCR reads, giving one row per CDR3 protein. The table lists 200,000 to 250,000 distinct CDR3 sequences, less than 55% of them singletons. The material sequenced was peripheral blood. The receptors stem from an adult man with Graves' ophthalmopathy.

This sequence joins TRBV29-1 and TRBJ1-1, with D perhaps TRBD1 (6 bases). From germline, CDR1 is SQVTM and CDR2 ANQGSEA. The CDR3 runs 13 residues. V was cut by 2 bases and J by 0 bases, with 7 bases left in between. The CDR3 here is CSVERQVNTEAFF. The CDR3 DNA reads TGCAGCGTTGAAAGACAGGTGAACACTGAAGCTTTCTTT.

In this sample, this clonotype turned up a few times. The chain uses TRBV12-3 or TRBV12-4 and TRBJ1-1, with D possibly matching TRBD1 (5 bases). CDR3 size: 14 residues. Trimming cost V 0 bases and J 4 bases, with 9 bases left between them. CDR3 coding DNA: TGTGCCAGCAGTTTAGCAGGGGATGGCACTGAAGCTTTCTTT. Residues: CASSLAGDGTEAFF.

This CDR3 reads CASSLEGSLYEQYF. DNA of the CDR3: TGTGCCAGCAGCTTGGAGGGCAGCCTCTACGAGCAGTACTTC. V gene TRBV7-8 combines with J gene TRBJ2-7; tentative D call: TRBD2 (6 bases). The CDR3 is 14 amino acids. Germline CDR1 SGHVS, CDR2 FQNEAQ. Trimming took 3 bases from V and 3 from J, leaving 12 bases between them.

This sequence joins TRBV20-1 and TRBJ2-7; possibly TRBD2 for D (6 bases). This CDR3 is built from 13 residues. Trimming cost V 3 bases and J 3 bases, with 12 bases left between them. The germline V gene encodes CDR1 DFQATT and CDR2 SNEGSKA (reference sequence). The CDR3 DNA sequence: TGCAGTGCTAGGGGACTTCTTCACTACGAGCAGTACTTC. Its translation is CSARGLLHYEQYF.

The chain combines TRBV19 with TRBJ2-7, with 9 bases fitting TRBD2. There are 13 residues in the CDR3. The V gene's germline CDR1 is LNHDA and CDR2 SQIVND (reference sequence). V shed 6 bases and J 3 bases; nucleotides not matched to a gene: 3. The CDR3: CASRAGGNYEQYF. The CDR3 DNA is TGTGCCAGTAGAGCGGGGGGTAACTACGAGCAGTACTTC.

This clonotype occurred a few times. The chain is built from TRBV25-1 and TRBJ1-1; 8 bases fit TRBD1. The V and J ends lost 5 bases and 1 base, in that order; junction bases with no gene match: 9. Germline CDR1 is MGHDK and CDR2 is SYGVNS. The CDR3 length is 16 residues. The CDR3 protein is CASSPAQGARNTEAFF. The CDR3 DNA reads as TGTGCCAGCAGTCCAGCCCAGGGGGCGCGGAACACTGAAGCTTTCTTT.

The sample holds a few counts of this clonotype. The chain couples TRBV10-3 to TRBJ2-5, with unresolved D. CDR3 size: 14 residues. V was shortened by 4 bases and J by 2 bases, with 11 bases between the two germline ends. From germline, CDR1 is ENHRY and CDR2 SYGVKD. CDR3 region: CAISVLATQETQYF. DNA for the CDR3: TGTGCCATCAGTGTGTTAGCCACACAAGAGACCCAGTACTTC.

For this clonotype: A much larger clone lies a single base off, so this may be a read error. V gene TRBV20-1 combines with J gene TRBJ2-5; TRBD2 is a possible D gene (6 bases). Germline CDR1 reads DFQATT; CDR2 reads SNEGSKA (reference sequence). Trimming pared 8 bases from V and 5 bases from J, leaving 18 bases between. This CDR3 has 13 amino acids. This chain's CDR3 is CSPPAGPLETQYF. CDR3 nucleotides: TGCAGTCCCCCCGCGGGGCCGCTCGAGACCCAGTACTTC.

The sample holds a few counts of this clonotype. Since a much larger clone is just one base distant, this may be a read error. This sequence joins TRBV10-3 and TRBJ1-1; D is undetermined. Germline V lookup: CDR1 ENHRY, CDR2 SYGVKD. There are 13 residues in the CDR3. The CDR3 reads CASSYSGSTEAFF. The CDR3 DNA is TGTGCCAGCAGTTACTCGGGGAGCACTGAAGCTTTCTTT.

The chain combines TRBV24-1 with TRBJ2-2; unclear D gene. Trimming took 0 bases from V and 6 from J, leaving 7 bases between them. The CDR3 has 14 amino acids. Per the germline V gene, CDR1 is KGHDR and CDR2 is SFDVKD. This CDR3 is CATSDLVGAGELFF. The CDR3 DNA follows: TGTGCCACCAGTGATTTGGTCGGAGCCGGGGAGCTGTTTTTT.

This rearrangement joins TRBV5-6 to TRBJ2-7; 11 nucleotides align to TRBD2. Germline V CDR1 and CDR2: SGHDT, YYEEEE. Losses at the gene ends were 0 bases for V and 3 bases for J; bases not matched to a gene: 11. CDR3 size: 18 residues. The CDR3: CASSLVLAGGPPFYEQYF. The CDR3 region has the DNA TGTGCCAGCAGCTTGGTCCTAGCGGGAGGCCCTCCCTTCTACGAGCAGTACTTC.

V gene TRBV6-6 combines with J gene TRBJ2-5, with TRBD1 matching 8 bases. CDR1 and CDR2 from the germline V gene are MNHNY and SVGAGI (reference sequence). V shed 4 bases, J shed 4 bases, and the junction held 11 bases outside the gene matches. The CDR3 spans 16 residues. The CDR3 loop reads CASSSLQDRGLETQYF. CDR3 nucleotide sequence: TGTGCCAGCAGTTCCCTCCAAGACAGGGGACTAGAGACCCAGTACTTC.

The DNA for the CDR3 is TGTGCCAGCACCGTCGGGACAGGGGGCGCCTATGGCTACACCTTC. This gives the protein CASTVGTGGAYGYTF. The chain has TRBV2 and TRBJ1-2, with 12 bases that match TRBD1. The J segment lost 4 bases and the V segment lost 7 bases, leaving 7 bases of the junction unmatched. This CDR3 is 15 amino acids long. Germline loops: CDR1 SNHLY, CDR2 FYNNEI.

On this clonotype itself: At one of its ends the junction is not consistent with the germline gene, which may arise from a read error. The CDR3 is CASSFTTLLEQYF. CDR3 nucleotides: TGTGCCAGCAGTTTCACCACCCTACTCGAGCAGTACTTC. The chain couples TRBV10-1 to TRBJ2-7, with D unclear. The CDR3 contains 13 residues. CDR1 WNHNN and CDR2 SYGVQD come from the germline V gene (reference sequence).

V is TRBV6-5 and J is TRBJ2-5; D unresolved. Between the trimmed V and J ends, which lost 6 bases and 5 bases, there was a span of 7 bases. The germline V gene has CDR1 MNHEY and CDR2 SVGAGI. The CDR3 spans 11 residues. The CDR3 here is CASRIGETQYF. CDR3 bases: TGTGCCAGCAGAATAGGGGAGACCCAGTACTTC.

The CDR3 DNA reads as TGTGCCAGCAGGCCAGGACAGGGCTTCCCTGGCTACACCTTC. Its translation is CASRPGQGFPGYTF. The chain has TRBV2 and TRBJ1-2, with TRBD1 matching over 8 bases. Germline V gives CDR1 SNHLY, CDR2 FYNNEI. V lost 6 bases to trimming and J lost 7 bases; unmatched junction nucleotides: 10. The CDR3 contains 14 residues. Complete variable domain (other parts from reference TRBV2 and TRBJ1-2): EPEVTQTPSHQVTQMGQEVILRCVPISNHLYFYWYRQILGQKVEFLVSFYNNEISEKSEIFDDQFSVERPDGSNFTLKIRSTKLEDSAMYFCASRPGQGFPGYTFGSGTRLTVV.

The table lists this clonotype with many counts. J is TRBJ1-2 and V is TRBV24-1; D not resolved. Germline lookup yields CDR1 KGHDR and CDR2 SFDVKD. There are 10 residues in the CDR3. The V and J ends lost 9 bases and 3 bases respectively, with 4 bases between them. The CDR3 loop is CATEDYGYTF. The CDR3 DNA follows: TGTGCCACCGAAGACTATGGCTACACCTTC.

This clonotype was recorded only once. V and J are TRBV7-9 and TRBJ2-7, with 10 bases matching TRBD2. The CDR3 is 19 residues long. V trimming: 0 bases; J trimming: 7 bases; junction bases outside the gene matches: 18. Per germline, CDR1 SEHNR and CDR2 FQNEAQ (reference sequence). CDR3 residues: CASSLARLAGEWGPREQYF. In DNA form, the CDR3 reads TGTGCCAGCAGCTTAGCGCGCCTAGCGGGAGAATGGGGCCCGCGAGAGCAGTACTTC.